Shown below are 5 T cell receptor beta chains from a single sample sequenced in a study of T cell responses to AZD1222 COVID-19 vaccine. The data were produced by immunoSEQ multiplex PCR, yet TCRdb's version contains in-frame clones alone and is incomplete. The sample shows more than 75,000 clones, 85% to 90% of them seen only once. Specimen: peripheral blood, collected on day 0 of AZD1222 vaccination. These receptors came from an adult in good health.

The CDR3 sequence: CASTDTDRRTDTQYF. In nucleotides, the CDR3 is TGTGCCAGCACCGATACGGACAGACGCACAGATACGCAGTATTTT. The chain combines TRBV28 with TRBJ2-3, with D perhaps TRBD1 (6 bases). Trimming took off 7 bases at V and 1 base at J, with 15 bases between the two ends. Germline assignment: CDR1 MDHEN and CDR2 SYDVKM. This CDR3 region has 15 residues.

This clone was seen more than once but under ten times. The J gene is TRBJ1-1, the V gene TRBV12-3 or TRBV12-4, with a weak D call TRBD1 (5 bases). Between the trimmed V and J ends, which lost 5 bases and 11 bases, there was a span of 18 bases. The CDR3 spans 13 residues. CDR3 DNA: TGTGCCAGCAGTCTAGGGGCAGGCCGTGGGGCTTTCTTT. Residues: CASSLGAGRGAFF.

This rearrangement joins TRBV6-1 to TRBJ1-5; possibly TRBD1 for D (5 bases). V was pared by 3 bases and J by 2 bases, with 14 bases between. Germline V lookup: CDR1 MNHNS, CDR2 SASEGT. The CDR3 is 16 amino acids. Here the CDR3 reads CASSEAQKGGNQPQHF. CDR3 in DNA: TGTGCCAGCAGTGAGGCGCAAAAAGGGGGCAATCAGCCCCAGCATTTT.

The chain carries TRBV7-8 and TRBJ2-2; D gene ambiguous. CDR3 length equals 13 residues. V lost 5 bases, J lost 4 bases, and 8 bases lay in between. CDR1 is SGHVS, CDR2 FQNEAQ, per germline. The CDR3 DNA is TGTGCCAGCAGCCCCAGCTCCACCGGGGAGCTGTTTTTT. Residues: CASSPSSTGELFF.

The chain is built from TRBV9 and TRBJ2-7; 14 bases match TRBD2. The junction had 8 bases not matched to a gene; V was cut back by 3 bases and J by 6 bases. CDR1 SGDLS and CDR2 YYNGEE come from the germline V gene. The CDR3 sequence is 16 residues long. CDR3 nucleotide sequence: TGTGCCAGCAGCGGGGGACTAGCGGGAGCCTGGGGCGAGCAGTACTTC. Amino acids: CASSGGLAGAWGEQYF. Complete variable domain (other parts from reference TRBV9 and TRBJ2-7): DSGVTQTPKHLITATGQRVTLRCSPRSGDLSVYWYQQSLDQGLQFLIQYYNGEERAKGNILERFSAQQFPDLHSELNLSSLELGDSALYFCASSGGLAGAWGEQYFGPGTRLTVT.